The entry that follows covers one T cell receptor beta chain sequence. Its antigen is currently unknown. This entry is derived from a study of blood T cells in healthy people across ages. Overall study results and limits: Older age coincided with a roughly linear decline in TCR beta diversity per million T cells.

Primed by a sample-barcoded 5' primer and a J-beta primer mix, a second PCR proceeded for 7 to 11 cycles. A 12-random-nucleotide template-switch adaptor tagged each cDNA molecule. There were at least 2.5 million CDR3-containing paired-end reads obtained from each sample. TCRdb itself ran the 5' RACE reads through MiXCR, one entry per CDR3 protein. The sample records roughly 2 million distinct CDR3 sequences, 40% to 55% being singletons. The CDR3 runs 14 residues. Trimming shortened V by 5 bases and J by 6 bases, and 17 bases separated the two germline ends. CDR1 is DFQATT and CDR2 is SNEGSKA in the germline V gene (reference sequence).

This rearrangement joins TRBV20-1 to TRBJ1-5; D perhaps matches TRBD1 (6 bases). The TCR originated in a woman in her 40s in good health. Material for sequencing was blood. The CDR3 is CSAYLGGRGQPQHF. CDR3 DNA sequence: TGCAGTGCTTACCTTGGGGGGCGCGGTCAGCCCCAGCATTTT.